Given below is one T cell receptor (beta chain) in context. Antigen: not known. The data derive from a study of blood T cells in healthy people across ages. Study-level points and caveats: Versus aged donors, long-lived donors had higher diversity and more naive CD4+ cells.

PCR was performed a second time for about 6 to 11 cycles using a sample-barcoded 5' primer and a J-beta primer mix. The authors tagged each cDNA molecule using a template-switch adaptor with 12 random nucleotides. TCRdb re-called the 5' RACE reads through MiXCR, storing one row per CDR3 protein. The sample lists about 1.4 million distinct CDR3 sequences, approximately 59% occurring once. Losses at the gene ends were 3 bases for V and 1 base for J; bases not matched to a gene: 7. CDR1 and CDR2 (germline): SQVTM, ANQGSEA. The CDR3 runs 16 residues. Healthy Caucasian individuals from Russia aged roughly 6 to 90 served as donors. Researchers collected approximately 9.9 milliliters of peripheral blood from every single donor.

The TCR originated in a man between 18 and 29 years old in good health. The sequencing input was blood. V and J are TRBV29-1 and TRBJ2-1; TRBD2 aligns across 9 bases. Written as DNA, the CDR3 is TGCAGCGTTGATGGGGTGGGACTAGCATCCTACAATGAGCAGTTCTTC. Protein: CSVDGVGLASYNEQFF.